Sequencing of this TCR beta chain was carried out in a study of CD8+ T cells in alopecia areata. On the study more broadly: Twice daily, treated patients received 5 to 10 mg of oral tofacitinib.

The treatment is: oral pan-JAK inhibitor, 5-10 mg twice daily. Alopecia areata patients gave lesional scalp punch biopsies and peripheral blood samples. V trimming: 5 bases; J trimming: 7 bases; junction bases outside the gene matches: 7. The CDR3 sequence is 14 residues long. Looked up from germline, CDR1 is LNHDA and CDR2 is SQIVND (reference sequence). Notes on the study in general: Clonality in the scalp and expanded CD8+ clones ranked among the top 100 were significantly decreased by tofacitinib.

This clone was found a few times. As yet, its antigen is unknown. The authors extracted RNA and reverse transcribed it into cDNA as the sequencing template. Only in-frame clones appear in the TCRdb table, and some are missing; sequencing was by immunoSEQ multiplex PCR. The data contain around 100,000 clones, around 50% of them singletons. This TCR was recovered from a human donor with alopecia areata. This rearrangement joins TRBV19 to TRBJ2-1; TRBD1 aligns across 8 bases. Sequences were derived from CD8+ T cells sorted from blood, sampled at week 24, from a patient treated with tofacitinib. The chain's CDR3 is CASSGQGNWNEQFF. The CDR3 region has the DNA TGTGCCAGTAGTGGACAGGGAAATTGGAATGAGCAGTTCTTC.